The 28 T cell receptor beta chains in this list originate from one sample, sequenced in a study of post-analysis software for immune sequencing data. The TCR beta cDNA libraries carried unique molecular identifiers. TCRdb reprocessed the PCR reads via MiXCR and lists one record per CDR3 protein. Among hundreds of thousands of distinct CDR3 sequences listed, approximately 30% were seen once. These TCRs' antigens remain unknown. Study findings and constraints: Patients carried five TRBV segments more frequently than controls did, and TRBV5-6, TRBV5-1 and TRBV20-1 were among them.

The sequencing sample was made of blood. These receptors were taken from a girl between 10 and 17 years old with multiple sclerosis.

J is TRBJ1-1 and V is TRBV7-8; D remains unclear. From germline, CDR1 is SGHVS and CDR2 FQNEAQ. V lost 5 bases to trimming and J lost 1 base, with 17 bases between them. The CDR3 is made up of 16 amino acids. CDR3 sequence: CASSLTLATRNTEAFF. The DNA of the CDR3 is TGTGCCAGCAGCCTCACCCTGGCGACCCGGAACACTGAAGCTTTCTTT.

This chain uses TRBV4-1 with TRBJ1-2; possibly TRBD1 for D (5 bases). This CDR3 comprises 15 residues. V dropped 4 bases and J dropped 3 bases, with 15 bases sitting between them. Germline lookup yields CDR1 MGHRA and CDR2 YSYEKL. Here the CDR3 DNA reads TGCGCCAGCAGCCTGACAGACTCGCGACACTATGGCTACACCTTC. Its translation is CASSLTDSRHYGYTF.

This clonotype has only a few counts. The chain employs TRBV7-2 and TRBJ2-3, with TRBD2 identical over 9 bases. CDR1 and CDR2 (germline): SGHTA, FQGNSA. The CDR3 has 16 residues. V trimming: 5 bases; J trimming: 1 base; junction bases outside the gene matches: 7. As DNA, the CDR3 is TGTGCCAGCAGCCCCCTGTCTAGCGGGGGCACAGATACGCAGTATTTT. As protein: CASSPLSSGGTDTQYF. The full variable domain, with the rest looked up from reference TRBV7-2 and TRBJ2-3, is GAGVSQSPSNKVTEKGKDVELRCDPISGHTALYWYRQSLGQGLEFLIYFQGNSAPDKSGLPSDRFSAERTGGSVSTLTIQRTQQEDSAVYLCASSPLSSGGTDTQYFGPGTRLTVL.

The genes are TRBV20-1 and TRBJ1-6; 8 bases agree with TRBD1. The germline gives CDR1 DFQATT, CDR2 SNEGSKA (reference sequence). The CDR3 spans 17 residues. Germline trimming cut 3 bases from V and 2 bases from J; bases unmatched to any gene: 9. The CDR3 is CSASRPSGGTYNSPLHF. The CDR3 DNA sequence: TGCAGTGCTAGCCGCCCGTCAGGGGGCACCTATAATTCACCCCTCCACTTT.

The chain has TRBV6-5 and TRBJ2-5, with 14 nucleotides matching TRBD2. CDR3 length: 15 residues. Trimming at V came to 6 bases and at J to 3 bases, leaving 3 bases not matched to a gene. Germline V lookup: CDR1 MNHEY, CDR2 SVGAGI. DNA for the CDR3: TGTGCCAGCAGAGGACTAGCGGGGGGAGAAGAGACCCAGTACTTC. Its protein is CASRGLAGGEETQYF.

The gene calls are TRBV7-2 and TRBJ2-1; perhaps TRBD2 as D (5 bases). From germline, CDR1 is SGHTA and CDR2 FQGNSA. V was cut by 0 bases and J by 6 bases, with 15 bases left in between. This CDR3 has 16 residues. The DNA for the CDR3 is TGTGCCAGCAGCTTAGCGCGGACCCCTACTAGCAATGAGCAGTTCTTC. As protein: CASSLARTPTSNEQFF.

The CDR3 DNA sequence: TGTGCCAGCAGCTTATCCAGGGGGAGTAGCTCCTACAATGAGCAGTTCTTC. Translating gives CASSLSRGSSSYNEQFF. The V call is TRBV5-4, the J call TRBJ2-1; 7 positions agree with TRBD1. This CDR3 has 17 amino acids. Trimming took 2 bases from V and 0 from J; bases not matched to a gene: 8. CDR1 SGHNT and CDR2 YYREEE come from the germline V gene (reference sequence). Supplemented by reference TRBV5-4 and TRBJ2-1, the full variable domain reads ETGVTQSPTHLIKTRGQQVTLRCSSQSGHNTVSWYQQALGQGPQFIFQYYREEENGRGNFPPRFSGLQFPNYSSELNVNALELDDSALYLCASSLSRGSSSYNEQFFGPGTRLTVL.

The rearrangement joins TRBV24-1 to TRBJ2-2; 9 nucleotides agree with TRBD1. Germline V gene sequence: CDR1 KGHDR, CDR2 SFDVKD. The CDR3 has 17 residues. The trim removed 4 bases at V and 0 bases at J, leaving 5 bases unmatched. CDR3 sequence (DNA): TGTGCCACCAGTGACCCTCGACAGGGGGCGAACACCGGGGAGCTGTTTTTT. This encodes CATSDPRQGANTGELFF.

This clonotype was seen a handful of times. CDR3 amino acids: CASSRLRGRQADTQYF. The CDR3 nucleotides are TGTGCCAGCAGTAGGTTGCGGGGGCGGCAGGCAGATACGCAGTATTTT. J is TRBJ2-3 and V is TRBV28, with D tentatively TRBD2 (7 bases). There are 16 residues in the CDR3. Germline V gene lookup returns CDR1 MDHEN and CDR2 SYDVKM. V lost 5 bases, J lost 4 bases, and 19 bases lay in between.

The gene calls are TRBV20-1 and TRBJ2-4; D is ambiguous. The length of the CDR3 is 11 residues. Per the germline V gene, CDR1 is DFQATT and CDR2 is SNEGSKA (reference sequence). The germline V and J ends were trimmed by 1 base and 13 bases, with 11 bases remaining between them. In DNA form, the CDR3 reads TGCAGTGCTAGAGGTCCAGCAGACCAGTACTTC. This sequence encodes CSARGPADQYF.

This clonotype has a handful of counts. The rearrangement uses TRBV7-6 and TRBJ2-3, with D uncertain. V gave up 4 bases and J gave up 0 bases, with 14 bases separating them. Germline values: CDR1 SGHVS, CDR2 FNYEAQ. This CDR3 spans 16 amino acids. The CDR3 region is CASSSRSSASTDTQYF. As DNA, the CDR3 is TGTGCCAGCAGCTCCCGGTCCAGTGCTAGCACAGATACGCAGTATTTT.

This clonotype appeared a few times. J is TRBJ1-2 and V is TRBV20-1; D gene ambiguous. The CDR3 extends over 12 amino acids. Germline assignment: CDR1 DFQATT and CDR2 SNEGSKA (reference sequence). V was trimmed by 6 bases and J by 3 bases, leaving 11 bases between them. Written as DNA, the CDR3 is TGCAGTGCAAGGAAAGTGGACTATGGCTACACCTTC. Its protein is CSARKVDYGYTF.

On this clonotype: One base away lies a much larger clone, so this may be a sequencing read error. V usage is TRBV4-1 and J usage is TRBJ1-2; D gene unclear. The CDR3 covers 14 residues. Germline V gene lookup returns CDR1 MGHRA and CDR2 YSYEKL. The V and J ends lost 1 base and 6 bases respectively, with 12 bases between them. CDR3 region: CASSQVRMPHGYTF. As DNA, the CDR3 is TGCGCCAGCAGCCAAGTTCGCATGCCCCATGGCTACACCTTC.

Many counts were recorded for this clonotype. The genes are TRBV7-2 and TRBJ2-5; no clear D gene. Per germline, CDR1 SGHTA and CDR2 FQGNSA. Trimming removed 5 bases at V and 6 bases at J, with 7 bases between. The CDR3 is 11 residues long. CDR3 nucleotide sequence: TGTGCCAGCAGCCCCAAGAAGACCCAGTACTTC. Its protein product is CASSPKKTQYF.

This clonotype was seen only a few times. The CDR3 DNA is TGTGCCAGCAGTTTTGGAGGGACCGACTATGGCTACACCTTC. It is translated as CASSFGGTDYGYTF. The rearrangement joins TRBV12-3 or TRBV12-4 to TRBJ1-2; D possibly corresponds to TRBD1 (5 bases). The CDR3 spans 14 residues. V was trimmed by 3 bases and J by 3 bases, leaving 11 bases between them.

This chain joins TRBV4-1 and TRBJ1-5; TRBD1 is a possible D gene (6 bases). The CDR3 extends over 16 amino acids. The germline V gene has CDR1 MGHRA and CDR2 YSYEKL. Trimming removed 2 bases at V and 5 bases at J, with 16 bases between. This CDR3 reads CASSQNAGHPYQPQHF. CDR3 coding DNA: TGCGCCAGCAGCCAAAACGCGGGACACCCCTATCAGCCCCAGCATTTT.

CDR3 region: CASSEHQSEQFF. Here the CDR3 DNA reads TGTGCCAGCAGTGAACACCAATCTGAGCAGTTCTTC. The rearrangement links TRBV6-1 to TRBJ2-1, with D unclear. From germline, CDR1 is MNHNS and CDR2 SASEGT. V gave up 2 bases and J gave up 9 bases, with 8 bases separating them. The CDR3 loop spans 12 amino acids.

This clonotype was seen a few times. The chain links TRBV24-1 to TRBJ2-1; the match to TRBD2 covers 7 bases. The V gene end was trimmed by 4 bases and the J gene end by 3 bases; junction bases not matched to a gene: 5. The CDR3 is 15 amino acids. The germline CDR1 and CDR2 sequences are KGHDR and SFDVKD. CDR3 sequence (DNA): TGTGCCACCAGTGAAACGTGGGGGGGCTACAATGAGCAGTTCTTC. Translation gives CATSETWGGYNEQFF.

V and J are TRBV28 and TRBJ2-4; 8 nucleotides match TRBD1. The germline V gene has CDR1 MDHEN and CDR2 SYDVKM. V lost 2 bases to trimming and J lost 0 bases; unmatched junction nucleotides: 6. CDR3 length: 17 amino acids. The DNA of the CDR3 is TGTGCCAGCAGTTTACCGGGACAGGACCTAGCCAAAAACATTCAGTACTTC. Residues: CASSLPGQDLAKNIQYF.

V and J are TRBV20-1 and TRBJ2-5, with TRBD1 matching over 9 bases. V was pared by 6 bases and J by 4 bases, with 6 bases of the junction left unmatched. In germline, CDR1 is DFQATT, CDR2 SNEGSKA (reference sequence). The CDR3 runs to 13 residues. CDR3 coding DNA: TGCAGTGCAGCCTACAGGGGGCGAGAGACCCAGTACTTC. Its translation is CSAAYRGRETQYF.

This clonotype was counted a few times. The chain couples TRBV29-1 to TRBJ2-4, with TRBD2 identical over 11 bases. The trim removed 4 bases at V and 9 bases at J, leaving 2 bases unmatched. The CDR3 has 12 residues. CDR1 is SQVTM, CDR2 ANQGSEA, per germline. The CDR3 nucleotides are TGCAGCGTTGTAACTAGCGGGAGCATTCAGTACTTC. It yields the protein CSVVTSGSIQYF.

This clonotype was observed many times. The chain employs TRBV10-2 and TRBJ2-1; 7 bases are shared with TRBD2. With V trimmed by 5 bases and J by 0 bases, 7 bases remained unmatched. The CDR3 runs to 16 residues. Germline V CDR1 and CDR2: WSHSY, SAAADI. CDR3: CASSRLADLSYNEQFF. Written as DNA, the CDR3 is TGCGCCAGCAGTCGTCTAGCGGACCTCTCCTACAATGAGCAGTTCTTC.

The sample holds a few counts of this clonotype. This chain joins TRBV6-2 or TRBV6-3 and TRBJ2-6; 7 nucleotides match TRBD1. Germline-derived CDR1 and CDR2 are MNHEY and SVGEGT. J was trimmed by 0 bases and V by 6 bases; bases with no gene match: 5. The CDR3 covers 16 residues. The CDR3, as DNA: TGTGCCAGCAGACCGACAGGGCTCTCTGGGGCCAACGTCCTGACTTTC. Its translation is CASRPTGLSGANVLTF.

This clonotype was seen a few times. V and J are TRBV7-8 and TRBJ1-2; 8 positions agree with TRBD1. The ends lost 8 bases at V and 8 bases at J; junction bases unmatched: 13. This CDR3 spans 14 amino acids. Germline assignment: CDR1 SGHVS and CDR2 FQNEAQ. DNA for the CDR3: TGTGCCAGCCGGTCGACAGGGGTGATTAGCGGCTACACCTTC. Translation: CASRSTGVISGYTF.

The chain joins TRBV12-5 to TRBJ1-1; D remains ambiguous. The V end lost 6 bases, the J end lost 0 bases, and 5 bases lay between the germline ends. This CDR3 is built from 12 residues. Germline CDR1 reads LGHNT; CDR2 reads FRNRAP. The CDR3 sequence is CASGHLNTEAFF. CDR3 nucleotide sequence: TGTGCTAGTGGACACCTGAACACTGAAGCTTTCTTT. Full variable domain (missing parts from reference TRBV12-5 and TRBJ1-1): DARVTQTPRHKVTEMGQEVTMRCQPILGHNTVFWYRQTMMQGLELLAYFRNRAPLDDSGMPKDRFSAEMPDATLATLKIQPSEPRDSAVYFCASGHLNTEAFFGQGTRLTVV.

A note on this clonotype: The conserved closing phenylalanine or tryptophan is absent in this CDR3, likely reflecting a read error. This chain joins TRBV7-8 and TRBJ1-2, with D possibly matching TRBD1 (5 bases). Between the trimmed V and J ends, which lost 1 base and 5 bases, there was a span of 20 bases. This CDR3 is built from 17 residues. Germline CDR1 and CDR2: SGHVS and FQNEAQ. CDR3 sequence: CASSLVSIQEGLYGYTL. The CDR3 DNA reads TGTGCCAGCAGCTTAGTGTCTATACAGGAAGGGTTGTATGGCTACACCCTC.

The chain combines TRBV5-1 with TRBJ2-5; 10 bases align to TRBD2. Germline trimming cut 0 bases from V and 5 bases from J; bases unmatched to any gene: 4. Germline V CDR1 and CDR2: SGHRS, YFSETQ. CDR3 length equals 15 residues. CDR3 in DNA: TGCGCCAGCAGCTTGGGAGCTAGCGGGGGTGAGACCCAGTACTTC. It encodes CASSLGASGGETQYF.

This clonotype was seen a few times. The CDR3 nucleotides read TGTGCCAGCAGTTACGAGGCAGGGGGTTACAATGAGCAGTTCTTC. This translates into CASSYEAGGYNEQFF. The chain is built from TRBV6-6 and TRBJ2-1; 7 bases map to TRBD1. This CDR3 is 15 amino acids long. Germline V lookup: CDR1 MNHNY, CDR2 SVGAGI (reference sequence). V was pared by 2 bases and J by 4 bases, with 5 bases of the junction left unmatched.